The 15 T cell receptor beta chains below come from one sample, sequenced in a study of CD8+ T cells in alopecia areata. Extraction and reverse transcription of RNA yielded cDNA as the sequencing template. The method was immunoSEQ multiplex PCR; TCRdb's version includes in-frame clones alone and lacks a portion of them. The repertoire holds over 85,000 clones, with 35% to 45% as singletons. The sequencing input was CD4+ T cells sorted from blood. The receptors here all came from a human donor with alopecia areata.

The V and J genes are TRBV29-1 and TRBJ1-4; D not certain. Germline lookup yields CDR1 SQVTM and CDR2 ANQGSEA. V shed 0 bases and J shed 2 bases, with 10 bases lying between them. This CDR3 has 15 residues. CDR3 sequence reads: CSVEDTGETNEKLFF. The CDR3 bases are TGCAGCGTTGAAGACACCGGGGAGACTAATGAAAAACTGTTTTTT.

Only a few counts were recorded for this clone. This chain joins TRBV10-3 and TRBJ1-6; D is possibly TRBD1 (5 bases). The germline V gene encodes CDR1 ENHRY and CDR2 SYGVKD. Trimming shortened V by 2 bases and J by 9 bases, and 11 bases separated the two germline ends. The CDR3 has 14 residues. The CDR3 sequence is CAISEQGAGSPLHF. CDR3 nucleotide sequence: TGTGCCATCAGTGAGCAGGGAGCTGGTTCACCCCTCCACTTT.

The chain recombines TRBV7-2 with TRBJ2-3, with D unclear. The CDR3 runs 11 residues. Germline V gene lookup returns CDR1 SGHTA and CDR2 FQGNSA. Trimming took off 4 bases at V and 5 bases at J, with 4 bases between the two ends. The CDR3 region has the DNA TGTGCCAGCAGCTGGGGAGATACGCAGTATTTT. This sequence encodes CASSWGDTQYF.

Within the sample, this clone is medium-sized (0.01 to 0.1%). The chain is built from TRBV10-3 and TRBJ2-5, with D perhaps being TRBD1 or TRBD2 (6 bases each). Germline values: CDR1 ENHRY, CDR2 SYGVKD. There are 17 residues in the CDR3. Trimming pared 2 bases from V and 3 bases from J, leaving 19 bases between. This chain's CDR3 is CAISEPNLNREEETQYF. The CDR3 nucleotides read TGTGCCATCAGTGAGCCCAACCTAAACAGGGAGGAAGAGACCCAGTACTTC.

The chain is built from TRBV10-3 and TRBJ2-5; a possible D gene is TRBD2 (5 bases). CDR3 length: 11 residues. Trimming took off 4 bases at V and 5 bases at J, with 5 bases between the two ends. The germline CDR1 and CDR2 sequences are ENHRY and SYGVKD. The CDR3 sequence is CAISGGETQYF. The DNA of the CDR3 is TGTGCCATCAGTGGAGGGGAGACCCAGTACTTC.

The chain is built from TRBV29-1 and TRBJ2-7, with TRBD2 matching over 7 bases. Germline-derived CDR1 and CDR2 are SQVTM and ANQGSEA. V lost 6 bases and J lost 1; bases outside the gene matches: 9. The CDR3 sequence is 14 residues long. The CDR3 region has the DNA TGCAGCGTCCCAGCGGGGCAGGTTTCCTACGAGCAGTACTTC. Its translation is CSVPAGQVSYEQYF.

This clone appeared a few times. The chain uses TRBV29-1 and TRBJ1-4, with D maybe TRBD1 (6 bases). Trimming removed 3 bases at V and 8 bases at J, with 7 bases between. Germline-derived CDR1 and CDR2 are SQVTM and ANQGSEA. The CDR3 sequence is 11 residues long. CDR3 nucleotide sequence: TGCAGCGTTGAGCAGGGGGAAAAACTGTTTTTT. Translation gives CSVEQGEKLFF.

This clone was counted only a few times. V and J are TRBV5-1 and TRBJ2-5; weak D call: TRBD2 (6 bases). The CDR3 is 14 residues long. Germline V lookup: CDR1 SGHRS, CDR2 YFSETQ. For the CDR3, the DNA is TGCGCGAGTGGGAGGAGGGACCTCCGGGAGACCCAGTACTTC. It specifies CASGRRDLRETQYF. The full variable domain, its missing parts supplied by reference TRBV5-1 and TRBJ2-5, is KAGVTQTPRYLIKTRGQQVTLSCSPISGHRSVSWYQQTPGQGLQFLFEYFSETQRNKGNFPGRFSGRQFSNSRSEMNVSTLELGDSALYLCASGRRDLRETQYFGPGTRLLVL.

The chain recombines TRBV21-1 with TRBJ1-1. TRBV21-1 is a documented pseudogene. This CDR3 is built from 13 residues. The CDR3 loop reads CASSNRGWTEAFF. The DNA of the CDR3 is TGTGCCAGCAGCAATCGGGGGTGGACTGAAGCTTTCTTT.

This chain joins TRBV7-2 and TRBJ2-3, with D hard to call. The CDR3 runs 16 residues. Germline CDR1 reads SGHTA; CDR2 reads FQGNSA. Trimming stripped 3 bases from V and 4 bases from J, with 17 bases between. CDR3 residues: CASSFLTNGVADTQYF. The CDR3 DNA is TGTGCCAGCAGCTTTTTAACGAATGGGGTGGCAGATACGCAGTATTTT.

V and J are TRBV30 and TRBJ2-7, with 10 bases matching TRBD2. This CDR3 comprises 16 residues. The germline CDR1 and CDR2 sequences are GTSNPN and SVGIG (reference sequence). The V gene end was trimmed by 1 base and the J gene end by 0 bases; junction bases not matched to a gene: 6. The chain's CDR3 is CAWSAPGLANSYEQYF. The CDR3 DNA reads TGTGCCTGGAGTGCCCCGGGACTAGCGAACTCCTACGAGCAGTACTTC.

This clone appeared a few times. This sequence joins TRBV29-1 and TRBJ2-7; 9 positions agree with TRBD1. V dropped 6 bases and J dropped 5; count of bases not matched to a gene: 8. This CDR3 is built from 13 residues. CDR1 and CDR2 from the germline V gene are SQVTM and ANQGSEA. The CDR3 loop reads CSVKGQGGHEQYF. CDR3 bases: TGCAGCGTCAAGGGACAGGGTGGCCACGAGCAGTACTTC.

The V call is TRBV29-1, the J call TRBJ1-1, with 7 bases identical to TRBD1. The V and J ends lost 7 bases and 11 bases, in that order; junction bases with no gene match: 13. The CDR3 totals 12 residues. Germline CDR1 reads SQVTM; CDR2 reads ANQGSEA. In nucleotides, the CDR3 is TGCAGCGGAACAGGGGAACGTATTAGGGCTTTCTTT. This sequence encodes CSGTGERIRAFF. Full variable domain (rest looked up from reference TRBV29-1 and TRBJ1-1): SAVISQKPSRDICQRGTSLTIQCQVDSQVTMMFWYRQQPGQSLTLIATANQGSEATYESGFVIDKFPISRPNLTFSTLTVSNMSPEDSSIYLCSGTGERIRAFFGQGTRLTVV.

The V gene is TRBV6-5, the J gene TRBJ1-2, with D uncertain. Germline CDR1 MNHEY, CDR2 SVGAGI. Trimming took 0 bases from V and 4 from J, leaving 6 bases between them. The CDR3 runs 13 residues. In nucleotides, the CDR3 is TGTGCCAGCAGTTACTCAGCAGCCTATGGCTACACCTTC. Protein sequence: CASSYSAAYGYTF.

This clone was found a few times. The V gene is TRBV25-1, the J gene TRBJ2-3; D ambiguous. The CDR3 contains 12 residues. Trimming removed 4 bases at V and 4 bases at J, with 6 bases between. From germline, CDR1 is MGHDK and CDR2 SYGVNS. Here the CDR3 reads CASSGSADTQYF. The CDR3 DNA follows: TGTGCCAGCAGTGGCTCGGCAGATACGCAGTATTTT.